This T cell receptor beta chain was recorded in a study of blood T cell repertoires in COVID-19. Across the study: The study drew acute and convalescent COVID-19 samples from the United States, Italy and Spain. Sources were T cells, B-cell-depleted T cells, or PBMCs; the material itself was cDNA or gDNA.

The table lists this clone with a count of one. The length of the CDR3 is 17 residues. V lost 7 bases, J lost 0 bases, and 13 bases stayed unmatched. CDR1 is MGHRA and CDR2 is YSYEKL in the germline V gene. Per the study methods: Reference gene primer amplification in the assay estimated nucleated cell counts. Method: immunoSEQ multiplex PCR; TCRdb's copy keeps in-frame clones and lacks some. The D gene and trimming were derived from the DNA, and the V and J assignments and clone size from that table. The sample has 95,000 to 110,000 clones, 75% to 90% seen once. The chain links TRBV4-1 to TRBJ2-3; 7 nucleotides match TRBD2. Specimen: peripheral blood. The clonotype originates from a man aged 45-60 years with acute or convalescent COVID-19. CDR3 sequence: CASTPSSGRTSTDTQYF. CDR3 bases: TGCGCCAGCACTCCCTCTAGCGGCAGGACTAGCACAGATACGCAGTATTTT.